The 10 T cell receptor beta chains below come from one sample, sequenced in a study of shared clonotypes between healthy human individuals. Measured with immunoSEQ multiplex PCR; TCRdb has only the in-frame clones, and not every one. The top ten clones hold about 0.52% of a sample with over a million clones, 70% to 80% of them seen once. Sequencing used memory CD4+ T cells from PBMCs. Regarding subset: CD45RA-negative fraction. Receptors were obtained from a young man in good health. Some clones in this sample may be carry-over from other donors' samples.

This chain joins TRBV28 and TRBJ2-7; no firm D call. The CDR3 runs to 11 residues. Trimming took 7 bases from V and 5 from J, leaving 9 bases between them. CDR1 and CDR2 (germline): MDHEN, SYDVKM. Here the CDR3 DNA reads TGTGCCAGCAACGTCAACCACGAGCAGTACTTC. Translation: CASNVNHEQYF.

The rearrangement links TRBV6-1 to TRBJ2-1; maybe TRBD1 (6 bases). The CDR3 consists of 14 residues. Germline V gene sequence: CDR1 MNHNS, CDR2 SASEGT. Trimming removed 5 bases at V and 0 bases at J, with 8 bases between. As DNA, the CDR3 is TGTGCCAGCAGTCGGACAGTCTCCTACAATGAGCAGTTCTTC. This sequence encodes CASSRTVSYNEQFF.

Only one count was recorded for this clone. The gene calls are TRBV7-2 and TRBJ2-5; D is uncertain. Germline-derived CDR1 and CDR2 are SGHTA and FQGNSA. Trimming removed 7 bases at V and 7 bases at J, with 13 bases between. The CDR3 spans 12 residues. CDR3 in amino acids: CASTSFRATQYF. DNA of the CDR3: TGTGCCAGCACCTCGTTTCGAGCGACCCAGTACTTC.

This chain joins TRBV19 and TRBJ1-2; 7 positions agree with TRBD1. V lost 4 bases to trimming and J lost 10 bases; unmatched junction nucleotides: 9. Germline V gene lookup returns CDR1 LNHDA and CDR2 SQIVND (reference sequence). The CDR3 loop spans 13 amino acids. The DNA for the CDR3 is TGTGCCAGTAGTACGGGACAGAGGAGGGACTACACCTTC. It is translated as CASSTGQRRDYTF.

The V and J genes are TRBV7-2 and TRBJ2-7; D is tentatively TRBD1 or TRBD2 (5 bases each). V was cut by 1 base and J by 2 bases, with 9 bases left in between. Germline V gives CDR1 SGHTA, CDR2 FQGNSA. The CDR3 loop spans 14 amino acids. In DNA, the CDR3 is TGTGCCAGCAGCTTAGGCGTGGGACCCTACGAGCAGTACTTC. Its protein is CASSLGVGPYEQYF.

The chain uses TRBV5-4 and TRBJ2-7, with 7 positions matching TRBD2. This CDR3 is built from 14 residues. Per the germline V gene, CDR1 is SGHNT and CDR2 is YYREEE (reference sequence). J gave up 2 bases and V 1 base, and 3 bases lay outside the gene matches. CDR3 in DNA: TGTGCCAGCAGCTTGACTAGCGTCACCTACGAGCAGTACTTC. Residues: CASSLTSVTYEQYF.

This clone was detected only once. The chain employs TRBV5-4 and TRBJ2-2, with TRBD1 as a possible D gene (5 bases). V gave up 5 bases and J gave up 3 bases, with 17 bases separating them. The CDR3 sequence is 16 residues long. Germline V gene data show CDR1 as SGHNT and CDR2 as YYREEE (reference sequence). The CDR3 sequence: CASSAIGQGDTGELFF. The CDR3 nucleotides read TGTGCCAGCAGTGCTATCGGGCAGGGTGACACCGGGGAGCTGTTTTTT.

The CDR3 loop is CASSLDWSAYTQYF. DNA of the CDR3: TGTGCCAGCAGCTTAGATTGGTCAGCTTATACGCAGTATTTT. This rearrangement joins TRBV7-2 to TRBJ2-3; D remains ambiguous. The CDR3 runs 14 residues. Trimming pared 1 base from V and 7 bases from J, leaving 12 bases between. CDR1 is SGHTA, CDR2 FQGNSA, per germline. Looking up the rest from reference TRBV7-2 and TRBJ2-3 gives the full variable domain: GAGVSQSPSNKVTEKGKDVELRCDPISGHTALYWYRQSLGQGLEFLIYFQGNSAPDKSGLPSDRFSAERTGGSVSTLTIQRTQQEDSAVYLCASSLDWSAYTQYFGPGTRLTVL.

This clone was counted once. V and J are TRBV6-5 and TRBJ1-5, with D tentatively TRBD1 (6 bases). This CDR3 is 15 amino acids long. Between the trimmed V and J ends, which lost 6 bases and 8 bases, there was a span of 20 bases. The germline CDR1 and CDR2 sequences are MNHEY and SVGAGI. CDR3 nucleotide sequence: TGTGCCAGCAGGCCTAGGTCAGGGGCCCGGGAGCCCCAGCATTTT. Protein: CASRPRSGAREPQHF.

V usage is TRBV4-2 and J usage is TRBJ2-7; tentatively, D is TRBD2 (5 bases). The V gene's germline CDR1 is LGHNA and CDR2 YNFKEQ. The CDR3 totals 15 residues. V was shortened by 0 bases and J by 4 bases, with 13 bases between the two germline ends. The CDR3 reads CASSQDEGRTYEQYF. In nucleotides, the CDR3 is TGTGCCAGCAGCCAAGATGAGGGCCGGACTTACGAGCAGTACTTC.